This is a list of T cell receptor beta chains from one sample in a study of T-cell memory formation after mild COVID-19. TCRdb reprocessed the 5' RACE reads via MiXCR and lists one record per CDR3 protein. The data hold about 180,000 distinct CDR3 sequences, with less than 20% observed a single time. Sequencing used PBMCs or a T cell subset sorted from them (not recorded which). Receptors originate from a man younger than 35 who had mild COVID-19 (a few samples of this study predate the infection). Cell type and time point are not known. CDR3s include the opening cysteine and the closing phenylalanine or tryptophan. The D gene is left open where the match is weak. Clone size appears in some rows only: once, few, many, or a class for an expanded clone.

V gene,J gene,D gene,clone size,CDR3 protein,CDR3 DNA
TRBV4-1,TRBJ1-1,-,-,CASSPQRWNTEAFF,TGCGCCAGCAGCCCCCAAAGATGGAACACTGAAGCTTTCTTT
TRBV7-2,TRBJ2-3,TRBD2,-,CASSEGRGRIDTQYF,TGTGCCAGCAGCGAAGGGAGGGGCAGAATAGATACGCAGTATTTT
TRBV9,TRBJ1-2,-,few,CASSVVHDPLYGYTF,TGTGCCAGCAGCGTAGTTCACGACCCGCTCTATGGCTACACCTTC
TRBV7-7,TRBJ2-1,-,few,CASSRGSGPYNEQFF,TGTGCCAGCAGCAGAGGCTCGGGCCCCTACAATGAGCAGTTCTTC
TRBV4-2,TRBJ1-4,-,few,CASSQRSTNEKLFF,TGTGCCAGCAGCCAACGCTCAACTAATGAAAAACTGTTTTTT
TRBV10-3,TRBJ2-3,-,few,CAISEPPGVKSTDTQYF,TGTGCCATCAGTGAACCCCCGGGAGTGAAATCCACAGATACGCAGTATTTT
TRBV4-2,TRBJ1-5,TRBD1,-,CASSQRQGENQPQHF,TGTGCCAGCAGCCAAAGACAGGGAGAAAATCAGCCCCAGCATTTT
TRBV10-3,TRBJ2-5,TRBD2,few,CAISGSGLGQETQYF,TGTGCCATCAGTGGGTCGGGACTAGGACAAGAGACCCAGTACTTC
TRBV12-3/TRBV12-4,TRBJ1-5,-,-,CASRRGQPQHF,TGTGCCAGCCGTAGGGGTCAGCCCCAGCATTTT
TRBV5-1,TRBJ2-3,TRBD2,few,CASSLGLAVRTDTQYF,TGCGCCAGCAGCTTGGGACTAGCGGTCCGCACAGATACGCAGTATTTT
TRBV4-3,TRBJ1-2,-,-,CASSQDRTGPYYGYTF,TGCGCCAGCAGCCAAGATCGAACGGGACCGTACTATGGCTACACCTTC
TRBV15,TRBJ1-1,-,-,CATSRAAAEAFF,TGTGCCACCAGCAGAGCCGCCGCTGAAGCTTTCTTT
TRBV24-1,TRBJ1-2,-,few,CATSQTDSVTYGYTF,TGTGCCACCAGTCAAACAGACTCGGTCACCTATGGCTACACCTTC
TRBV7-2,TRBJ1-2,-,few,CASSRGRDYGYTF,TGTGCCAGCAGCCGGGGGCGCGACTATGGCTACACCTTC
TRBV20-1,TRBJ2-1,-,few,CSARDERRGFTEQFF,TGCAGTGCTAGAGATGAGCGGCGGGGTTTTACTGAGCAGTTCTTC
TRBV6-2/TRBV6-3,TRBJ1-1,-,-,CASSYSQRTEAFF,TGTGCCAGCAGTTACTCACAACGGACTGAAGCTTTCTTT
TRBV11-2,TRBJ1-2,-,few,CASSLDRGIYGYTF,TGTGCCAGCAGCTTAGACAGGGGCATATATGGCTACACCTTC